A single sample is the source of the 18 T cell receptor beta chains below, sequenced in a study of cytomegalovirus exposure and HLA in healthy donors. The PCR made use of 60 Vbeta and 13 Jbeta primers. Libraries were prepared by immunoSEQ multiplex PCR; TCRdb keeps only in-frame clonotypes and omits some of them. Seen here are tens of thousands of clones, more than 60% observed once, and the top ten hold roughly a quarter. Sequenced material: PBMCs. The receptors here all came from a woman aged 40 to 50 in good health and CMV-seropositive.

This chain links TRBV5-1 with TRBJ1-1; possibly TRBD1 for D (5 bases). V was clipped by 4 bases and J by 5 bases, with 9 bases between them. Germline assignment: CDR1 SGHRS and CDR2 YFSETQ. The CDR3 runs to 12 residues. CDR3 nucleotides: TGCGCCAGCAGCCGGGAGGGGACTGAAGCTTTCTTT. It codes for CASSREGTEAFF.

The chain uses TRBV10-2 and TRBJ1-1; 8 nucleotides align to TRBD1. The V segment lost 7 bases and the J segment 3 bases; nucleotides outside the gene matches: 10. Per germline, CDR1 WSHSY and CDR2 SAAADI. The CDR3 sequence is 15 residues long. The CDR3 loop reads CASTPGATGDTEAFF. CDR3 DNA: TGCGCCAGCACCCCGGGGGCGACAGGGGACACTGAAGCTTTCTTT.

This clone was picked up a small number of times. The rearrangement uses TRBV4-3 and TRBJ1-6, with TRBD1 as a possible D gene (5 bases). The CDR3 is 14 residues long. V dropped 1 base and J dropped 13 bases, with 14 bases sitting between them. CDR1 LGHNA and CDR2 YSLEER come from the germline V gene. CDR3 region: CASSQAPGVNPLHF. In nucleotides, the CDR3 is TGCGCCAGCAGCCAAGCGCCGGGGGTGAACCCCCTCCACTTT.

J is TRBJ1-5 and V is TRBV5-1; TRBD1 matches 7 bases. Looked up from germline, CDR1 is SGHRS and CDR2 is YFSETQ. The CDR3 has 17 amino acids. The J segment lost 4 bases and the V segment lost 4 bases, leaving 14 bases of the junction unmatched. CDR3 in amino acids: CASSPTGNVVGNQPQHF. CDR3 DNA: TGCGCCAGCAGCCCGACAGGGAATGTGGTCGGAAATCAGCCCCAGCATTTT.

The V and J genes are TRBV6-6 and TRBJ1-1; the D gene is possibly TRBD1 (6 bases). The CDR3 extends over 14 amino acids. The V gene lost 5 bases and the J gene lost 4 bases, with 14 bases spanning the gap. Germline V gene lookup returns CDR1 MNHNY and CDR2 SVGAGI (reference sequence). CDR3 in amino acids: CASSPRGARTEAFF. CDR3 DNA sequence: TGTGCCAGCAGTCCCCGGGGGGCGCGCACTGAAGCTTTCTTT.

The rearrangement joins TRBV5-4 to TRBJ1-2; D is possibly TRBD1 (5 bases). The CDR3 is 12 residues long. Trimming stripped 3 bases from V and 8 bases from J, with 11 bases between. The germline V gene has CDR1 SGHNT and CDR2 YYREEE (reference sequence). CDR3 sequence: CASSSEQGGYTF. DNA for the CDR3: TGTGCCAGCAGCTCGGAGCAGGGAGGCTACACCTTC. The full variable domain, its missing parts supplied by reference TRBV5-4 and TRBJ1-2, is ETGVTQSPTHLIKTRGQQVTLRCSSQSGHNTVSWYQQALGQGPQFIFQYYREEENGRGNFPPRFSGLQFPNYSSELNVNALELDDSALYLCASSSEQGGYTFGSGTRLTVV.

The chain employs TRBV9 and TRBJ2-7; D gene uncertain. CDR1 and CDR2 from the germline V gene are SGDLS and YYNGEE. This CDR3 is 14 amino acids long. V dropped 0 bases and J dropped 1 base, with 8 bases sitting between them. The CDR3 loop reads CASSVGESSYEQYF. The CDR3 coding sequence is TGTGCCAGCAGCGTAGGAGAATCTTCCTACGAGCAGTACTTC.

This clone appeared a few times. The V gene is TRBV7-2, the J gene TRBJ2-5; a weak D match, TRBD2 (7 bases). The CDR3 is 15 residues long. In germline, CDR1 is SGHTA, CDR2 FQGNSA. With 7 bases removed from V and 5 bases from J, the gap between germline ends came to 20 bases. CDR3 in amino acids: CASTVRGANAETQYF. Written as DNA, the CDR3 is TGTGCCAGCACCGTTCGGGGGGCGAACGCGGAGACCCAGTACTTC.

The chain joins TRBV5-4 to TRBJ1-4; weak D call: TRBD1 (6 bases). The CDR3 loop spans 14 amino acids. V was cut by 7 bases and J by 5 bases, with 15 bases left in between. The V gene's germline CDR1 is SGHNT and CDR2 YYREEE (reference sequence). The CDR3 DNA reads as TGTGCCAGCGGATCAGGGGCGTCGAATGAAAAACTGTTTTTT. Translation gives CASGSGASNEKLFF. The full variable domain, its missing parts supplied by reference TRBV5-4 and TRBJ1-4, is ETGVTQSPTHLIKTRGQQVTLRCSSQSGHNTVSWYQQALGQGPQFIFQYYREEENGRGNFPPRFSGLQFPNYSSELNVNALELDDSALYLCASGSGASNEKLFFGSGTQLSVL.

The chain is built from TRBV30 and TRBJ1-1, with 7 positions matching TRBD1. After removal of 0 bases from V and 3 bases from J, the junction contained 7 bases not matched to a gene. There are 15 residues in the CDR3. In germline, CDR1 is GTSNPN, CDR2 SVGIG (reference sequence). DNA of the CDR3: TGTGCCTGGAGTGTACTCGACAGGGCGGACACTGAAGCTTTCTTT. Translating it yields CAWSVLDRADTEAFF.

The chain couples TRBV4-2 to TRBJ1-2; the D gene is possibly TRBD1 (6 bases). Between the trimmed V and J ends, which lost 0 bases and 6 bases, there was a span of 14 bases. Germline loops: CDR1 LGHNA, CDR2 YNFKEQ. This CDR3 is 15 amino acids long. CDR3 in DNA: TGTGCCAGCAGCCAAGACAGGGGCGGGTTTAATGGCTACACCTTC. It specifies CASSQDRGGFNGYTF.

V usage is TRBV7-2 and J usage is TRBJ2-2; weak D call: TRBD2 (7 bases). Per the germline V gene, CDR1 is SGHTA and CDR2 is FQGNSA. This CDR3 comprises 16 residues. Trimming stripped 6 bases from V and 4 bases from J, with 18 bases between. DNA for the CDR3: TGTGCCAGCAGGCCCCAGGCGGGGGCCTTCACCGGGGAGCTGTTTTTT. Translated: CASRPQAGAFTGELFF.

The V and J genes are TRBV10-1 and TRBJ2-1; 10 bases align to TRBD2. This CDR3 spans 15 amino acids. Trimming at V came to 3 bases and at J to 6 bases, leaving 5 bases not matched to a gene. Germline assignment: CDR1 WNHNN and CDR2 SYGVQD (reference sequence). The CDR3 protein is CASSDLLAGVNEQFF. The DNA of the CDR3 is TGCGCCAGCAGTGACCTCCTAGCGGGGGTCAATGAGCAGTTCTTC.

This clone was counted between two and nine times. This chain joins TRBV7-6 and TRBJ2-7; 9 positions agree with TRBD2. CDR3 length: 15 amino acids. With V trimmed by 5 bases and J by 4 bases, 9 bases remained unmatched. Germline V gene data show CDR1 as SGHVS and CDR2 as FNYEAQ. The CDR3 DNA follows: TGTGCCAGCAGCCCCGTGGCGGGGGGGGAATACGAGCAGTACTTC. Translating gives CASSPVAGGEYEQYF.

CDR3 in amino acids: CASSLLREKLFF. The DNA of the CDR3 is TGTGCCAGCAGTTTACTACGGGAAAAACTGTTTTTT. The rearrangement joins TRBV28 to TRBJ1-4, with D uncertain. Trimming took off 2 bases at V and 8 bases at J, with 6 bases between the two ends. The germline V gene has CDR1 MDHEN and CDR2 SYDVKM. The CDR3 totals 12 residues.

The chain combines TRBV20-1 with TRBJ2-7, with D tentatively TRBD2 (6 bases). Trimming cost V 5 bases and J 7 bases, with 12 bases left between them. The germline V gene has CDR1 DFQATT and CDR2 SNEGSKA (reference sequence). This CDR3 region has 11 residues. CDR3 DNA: TGCAGTGCTCCGGGAGTGGAGGAGCAGTACTTC. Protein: CSAPGVEEQYF.

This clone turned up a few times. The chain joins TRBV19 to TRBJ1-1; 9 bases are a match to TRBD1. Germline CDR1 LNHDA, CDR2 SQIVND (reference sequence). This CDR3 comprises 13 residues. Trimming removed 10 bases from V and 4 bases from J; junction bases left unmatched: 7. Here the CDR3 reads CAIQDRGGTEAFF. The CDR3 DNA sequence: TGTGCCATCCAAGACAGGGGGGGCACTGAAGCTTTCTTT.

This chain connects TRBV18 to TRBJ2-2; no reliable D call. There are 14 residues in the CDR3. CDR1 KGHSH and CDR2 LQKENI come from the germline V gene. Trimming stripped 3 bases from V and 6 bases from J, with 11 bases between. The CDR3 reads CASSPAGASGELFF. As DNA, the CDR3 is TGTGCCAGCTCACCGGCAGGTGCCTCCGGGGAGCTGTTTTTT.